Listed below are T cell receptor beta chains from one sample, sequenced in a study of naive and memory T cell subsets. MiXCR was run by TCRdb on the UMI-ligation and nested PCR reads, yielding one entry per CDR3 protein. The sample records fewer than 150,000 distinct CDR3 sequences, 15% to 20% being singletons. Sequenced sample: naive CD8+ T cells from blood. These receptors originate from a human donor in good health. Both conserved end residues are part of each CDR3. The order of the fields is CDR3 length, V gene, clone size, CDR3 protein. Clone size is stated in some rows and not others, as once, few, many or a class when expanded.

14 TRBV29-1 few CSVEAGHSYNEQFF
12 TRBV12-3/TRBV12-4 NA CASREGTDTQYF
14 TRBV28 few CASSITVTTYEQYF
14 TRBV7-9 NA CASSPDRGHTEAFF
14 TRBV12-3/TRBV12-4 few CASSFWRDPDTQYF
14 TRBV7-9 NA CASSLVPLSYEQYF
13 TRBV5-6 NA CASSRGGVNEQFF
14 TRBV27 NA CASSFVTGHYEQYF
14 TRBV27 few CASSLIGGKETQYF
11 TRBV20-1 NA CSCQGYYGYTF
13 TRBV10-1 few CASSGGSTGELFF
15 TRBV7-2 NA CASSWVVSGNTEAFF
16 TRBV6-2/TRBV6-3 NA CASSLGVTGGTDTQYF
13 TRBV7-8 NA CATLGEMNTEAFF
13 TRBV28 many CASSFDRQETQYF
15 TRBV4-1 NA CASSQDEGQGYEQYF
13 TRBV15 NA CATSLSRTYEQYF
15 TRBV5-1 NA CASSSGRDSYNEQFF
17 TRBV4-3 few CASSTAVAGGLAGELFF
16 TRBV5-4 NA CASSFLAGSSYNEQFF
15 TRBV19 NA CASSYDRGPNQPQHF
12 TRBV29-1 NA CSVYGGYGEQYF
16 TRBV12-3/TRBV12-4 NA CASSSIFRTRTDTQYF
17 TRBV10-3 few CAISDRGLAGEGYEQYF